This TCR beta chain emerged from a study of cytomegalovirus exposure and HLA in healthy donors. Assay: immunoSEQ multiplex PCR; the TCRdb copy retains only in-frame clones and omits some. The sample has about 68,000 clones, about 89% seen once. This clone was counted once. The antigen is not known. The donors were members of the roughly 130-subject validation cohort (separate from the roughly 670-subject first cohort). Germline V CDR1 and CDR2: MDHEN, SYDVKM. The CDR3 runs 16 residues. The J segment lost 4 bases and the V segment lost 5 bases, leaving 10 bases of the junction unmatched. The study, taken as a whole, reports: Specific recognition of CMV antigens was confirmed in vitro for three chains (all CMV-associated). The investigators catalogued 164 TCR beta chains as cytomegalovirus-associated.

V is TRBV28 and J is TRBJ2-2, with 7 bases identical to TRBD1. The sequence was collected from a man between 18 and 35 years old in good health and CMV-seronegative. Sample: PBMCs. CDR3 in amino acids: CASSQNRGTGTGELFF. CDR3 nucleotide sequence: TGTGCCAGCAGTCAAAACAGGGGAACGGGCACCGGGGAGCTGTTTTTT. The complete variable domain, with remaining parts taken from reference TRBV28 and TRBJ2-2, reads DVKVTQSSRYLVKRTGEKVFLECVQDMDHENMFWYRQDPGLGLRLIYFSYDVKMKEKGDIPEGYSVSREKKERFSLILESASTNQTSMYLCASSQNRGTGTGELFFGEGSRLTVL.